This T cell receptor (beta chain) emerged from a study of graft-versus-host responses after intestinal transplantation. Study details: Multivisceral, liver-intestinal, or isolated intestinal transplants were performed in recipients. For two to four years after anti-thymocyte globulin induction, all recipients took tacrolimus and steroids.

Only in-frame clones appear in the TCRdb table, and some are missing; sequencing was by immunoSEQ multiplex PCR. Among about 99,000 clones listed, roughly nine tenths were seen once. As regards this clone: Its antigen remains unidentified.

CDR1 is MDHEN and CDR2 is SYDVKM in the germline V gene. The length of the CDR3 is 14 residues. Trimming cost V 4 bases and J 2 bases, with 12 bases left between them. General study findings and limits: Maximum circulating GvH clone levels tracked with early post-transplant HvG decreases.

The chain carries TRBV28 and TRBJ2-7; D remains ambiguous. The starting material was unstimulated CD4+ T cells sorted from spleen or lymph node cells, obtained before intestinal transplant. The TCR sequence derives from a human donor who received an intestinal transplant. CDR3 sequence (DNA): TGTGCCAGCAGTTGGTCAACACTCCCCTACGAGCAGTACTTC. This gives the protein CASSWSTLPYEQYF.